This T cell receptor beta chain is drawn from a study of cytomegalovirus exposure and HLA in healthy donors. Of note for this clone: The target antigen is unknown.

At the time of sampling, donors were nominally healthy, though unrecorded immune exposures were likely. General study findings and limits: Association of a missense DCLRE1C variant with TCR beta V- and J-gene trimming was reported in a later analysis. Most CMV-associated TCR beta chains were later found to appear HLA-restricted. Later analysis found that TCR beta chains associated with HLA were more clonally expanded than other, equally common chains.

PCR involved 60 Vbeta and 13 Jbeta primers. Using immunoSEQ multiplex PCR, the repertoire was profiled, and TCRdb retains in-frame clones only, with some absent. The repertoire consists of approximately 100,000 clones, with around 75% occurring once and the leading ten covering 2.5% to 3.5%. This CDR3 comprises 16 residues. Trimming took off 0 bases at V and 3 bases at J, with 13 bases between the two ends. Germline CDR1 is SGDLS and CDR2 is YYNGEE. The sample taken for sequencing was PBMCs. The chain has TRBV9 and TRBJ2-1; unclear D gene. The TCR originated in a male donor in good health and CMV-seropositive. The CDR3 protein is CASSVAAGNGYNEQFF. The CDR3 DNA reads TGTGCCAGCAGCGTAGCTGCCGGTAATGGCTACAATGAGCAGTTCTTC.